Following are 14 T cell receptor beta chains from one sample sequenced in a study of CD8 T cells in ankylosing spondylitis. General observations from the study: What appeared characteristic of ankylosing spondylitis blood was a TCR beta motif of 7 or 8 highly homologous variants.

Their cognate antigens are unknown. TCRdb re-derived calls from the 5' RACE reads in MiXCR, one entry per CDR3 protein. The table shows about 840,000 distinct CDR3 sequences, with over 9.5% occurring only once. The sequenced material came from blood, either unsorted or a sorted T cell fraction (not recorded which). The receptors come from a male donor with ankylosing spondylitis.

V usage is TRBV18 and J usage is TRBJ2-1, with TRBD2 matching over 8 bases. The CDR3 extends over 15 amino acids. Germline V gives CDR1 KGHSH, CDR2 LQKENI. The ends lost 2 bases at V and 7 bases at J; junction bases unmatched: 7. The CDR3 region is CASSPSLAGLNEQFF. The CDR3 DNA reads as TGTGCCAGCTCACCATCCCTAGCGGGCTTAAATGAGCAGTTCTTC. The entire variable domain, with the rest obtained from reference TRBV18 and TRBJ2-1, is as follows: NAGVMQNPRHLVRRRGQEARLRCSPMKGHSHVYWYRQLPEEGLKFMVYLQKENIIDESGMPKERFSAEFPKEGPSILRIQQVVRGDSAAYFCASSPSLAGLNEQFFGPGTRLTVL.

In its sample, this clonotype was seen many times. The rearrangement uses TRBV11-2 and TRBJ2-1; D uncertain. Trimming stripped 0 bases from V and 10 bases from J, with 7 bases between. The CDR3 is 12 amino acids. CDR1 and CDR2 (germline): SGHAT, FQNNGV. The CDR3 nucleotides read TGTGCCAGCAGCTTAGATTTGGCAGAGCAGTTCTTC. This encodes CASSLDLAEQFF.

The rearrangement joins TRBV20-1 to TRBJ2-7, with a weak D call TRBD2 (6 bases). Germline loops: CDR1 DFQATT, CDR2 SNEGSKA (reference sequence). There are 15 residues in the CDR3. V was clipped by 5 bases and J by 0 bases, with 17 bases between them. CDR3 sequence: CSAPNRRGSSYEQYF. The CDR3 DNA reads TGCAGTGCTCCAAACCGACGGGGGAGCTCCTACGAGCAGTACTTC.

This clonotype has just a few counts. The V gene is TRBV5-1, the J gene TRBJ1-4; unclear D gene. Per the germline V gene, CDR1 is SGHRS and CDR2 is YFSETQ. Trimming cost V 4 bases and J 0 bases, with 13 bases left between them. This CDR3 has 16 amino acids. The CDR3 region is CASSRSDFATNEKLFF. CDR3 coding DNA: TGCGCCAGCAGCCGGAGCGATTTTGCAACTAATGAAAAACTGTTTTTT.

This clonotype was seen more than once but under ten times. The chain carries TRBV7-6 and TRBJ2-3; the D gene is possibly TRBD2 (5 bases). V was clipped by 5 bases and J by 4 bases, with 13 bases between them. The CDR3 contains 14 residues. CDR1 is SGHVS, CDR2 FNYEAQ, per germline. The CDR3 DNA follows: TGTGCCAGCAGCCCAGCGGCGGCGGCAGATACGCAGTATTTT. It yields the protein CASSPAAAADTQYF.

The genes are TRBV20-1 and TRBJ2-1; perhaps D is TRBD1 or TRBD2 (5 bases each). Trimming removed 7 bases from V and 9 bases from J, with 16 bases in between. In germline, CDR1 is DFQATT, CDR2 SNEGSKA (reference sequence). CDR3 size: 12 residues. In nucleotides, the CDR3 is TGCAGTGTTACGGGACCCCGCCTTGAGCAGTTCTTC. It translates to CSVTGPRLEQFF.

The V gene is TRBV20-1, the J gene TRBJ2-1; the D gene could be TRBD1 or TRBD2 (5 bases each). Germline CDR1 and CDR2: DFQATT and SNEGSKA (reference sequence). This CDR3 is built from 13 residues. V lost 7 bases to trimming and J lost 10 bases, with 20 bases between them. CDR3 protein: CSVQPGALREQFF. The CDR3 DNA is TGCAGTGTCCAGCCCGGGGCCCTCCGGGAGCAGTTCTTC.

This clonotype was detected many times. The V and J genes are TRBV4-3 and TRBJ2-3, with D hard to call. Germline V lookup: CDR1 LGHNA, CDR2 YSLEER. V dropped 0 bases and J dropped 2 bases, with 15 bases sitting between them. The CDR3 covers 17 residues. CDR3: CASSQDYLGSNTDTQYF. CDR3 bases: TGCGCCAGCAGCCAAGATTACCTGGGCTCAAACACAGATACGCAGTATTTT.

The chain links TRBV10-3 to TRBJ2-7; D is perhaps TRBD2 (5 bases). V was clipped by 4 bases and J by 4 bases, with 14 bases between them. Germline lookup yields CDR1 ENHRY and CDR2 SYGVKD. The CDR3 covers 14 residues. The CDR3 reads CAISAGKGPYEQYF. The CDR3 DNA follows: TGTGCCATCAGTGCGGGGAAAGGGCCGTACGAGCAGTACTTC.

This clonotype was observed a handful of times. This rearrangement joins TRBV11-2 to TRBJ2-1; the D call may be TRBD1 or TRBD2 (5 bases each). CDR1 and CDR2 (germline): SGHAT, FQNNGV. The CDR3 is 15 amino acids. Trimming removed 3 bases at V and 6 bases at J, with 15 bases between. Written as DNA, the CDR3 is TGTGCCAGCAGCTTCGGGTCATGGGGGAGCAATGAGCAGTTCTTC. This encodes CASSFGSWGSNEQFF.

V gene TRBV20-1 combines with J gene TRBJ2-5; D unclear. V was trimmed by 3 bases and J by 5 bases, leaving 10 bases between them. This CDR3 has 12 residues. Germline V gene lookup returns CDR1 DFQATT and CDR2 SNEGSKA (reference sequence). The CDR3 loop reads CSASKGEETQYF. In DNA form, the CDR3 reads TGCAGTGCTAGCAAGGGTGAGGAGACCCAGTACTTC.

Comments on this clonotype: It may be a read error: a sequence one base away is much more abundant. V usage is TRBV20-1 and J usage is TRBJ2-7; perhaps D is TRBD1 or TRBD2 (5 bases each). Germline CDR1 is DFQATT and CDR2 is SNEGSKA (reference sequence). This CDR3 has 15 residues. In nucleotides, the CDR3 is TGCTGTGCTGGGAGTGGTAGGTCCCAGGGAGACGAGCAGTACTTC. Its protein product is CCAGSGRSQGDEQYF.

This clonotype was observed a handful of times. The chain recombines TRBV5-1 with TRBJ2-5, with 7 bases lining up with TRBD2. Germline V CDR1 and CDR2: SGHRS, YFSETQ. After removal of 1 base from V and 5 bases from J, the junction contained 8 bases not matched to a gene. The CDR3 totals 15 residues. The CDR3 protein is CASSLFLAGGETQYF. CDR3 nucleotides: TGCGCCAGCAGCTTGTTCTTAGCGGGTGGCGAGACCCAGTACTTC.

This clonotype was observed at least ten times. The chain links TRBV12-3 or TRBV12-4 to TRBJ1-2, with 12 bases that match TRBD1. This CDR3 is built from 15 residues. V trimming: 9 bases; J trimming: 4 bases; junction bases outside the gene matches: 9. CDR3 sequence reads: CASWGQGAPSYGYTF. The CDR3, as DNA: TGTGCCAGTTGGGGACAGGGGGCGCCGAGCTATGGCTACACCTTC.